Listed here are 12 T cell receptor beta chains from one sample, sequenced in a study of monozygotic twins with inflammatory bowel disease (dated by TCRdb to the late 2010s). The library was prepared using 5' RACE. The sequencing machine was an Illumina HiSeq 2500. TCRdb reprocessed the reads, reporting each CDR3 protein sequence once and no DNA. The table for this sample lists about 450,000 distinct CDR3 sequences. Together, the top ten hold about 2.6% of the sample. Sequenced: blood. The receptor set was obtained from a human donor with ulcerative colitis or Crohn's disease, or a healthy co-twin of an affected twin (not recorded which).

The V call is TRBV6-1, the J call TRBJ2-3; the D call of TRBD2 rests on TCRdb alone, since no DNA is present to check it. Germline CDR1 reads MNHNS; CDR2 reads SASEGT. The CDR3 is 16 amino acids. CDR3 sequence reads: CASSEALAGGQDTQYF.

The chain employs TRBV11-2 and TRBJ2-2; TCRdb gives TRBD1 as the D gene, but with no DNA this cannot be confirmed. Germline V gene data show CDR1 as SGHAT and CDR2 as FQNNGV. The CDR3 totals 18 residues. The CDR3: CASSLGLAGAANTGELFF. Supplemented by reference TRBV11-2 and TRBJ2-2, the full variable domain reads EAGVAQSPRYKIIEKRQSVAFWCNPISGHATLYWYQQILGQGPKLLIQFQNNGVVDDSQLPKDRFSAERLKGVDSTLKIQPAKLEDSAVYLCASSLGLAGAANTGELFFGEGSRLTVL.

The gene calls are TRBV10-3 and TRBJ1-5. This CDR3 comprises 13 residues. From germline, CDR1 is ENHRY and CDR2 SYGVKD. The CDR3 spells CAISESAREPQHF.

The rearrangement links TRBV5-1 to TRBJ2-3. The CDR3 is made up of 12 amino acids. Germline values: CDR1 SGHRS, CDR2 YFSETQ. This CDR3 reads CASAWSTDTQYF. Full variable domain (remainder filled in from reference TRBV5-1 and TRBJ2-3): KAGVTQTPRYLIKTRGQQVTLSCSPISGHRSVSWYQQTPGQGLQFLFEYFSETQRNKGNFPGRFSGRQFSNSRSEMNVSTLELGDSALYLCASAWSTDTQYFGPGTRLTVL.

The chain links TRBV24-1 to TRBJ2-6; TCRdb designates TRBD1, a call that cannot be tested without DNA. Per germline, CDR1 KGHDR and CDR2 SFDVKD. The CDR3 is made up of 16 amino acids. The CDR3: CATSQGPFSGANVLTF.

This CDR3 reads CASSLPTASYEQYF. J is TRBJ2-7 and V is TRBV5-5; without DNA, the TCRdb call of TRBD1 cannot be checked. Germline CDR1 reads SGHKS; CDR2 reads YYEKEE (reference sequence). CDR3 size: 14 residues. The full variable domain, its missing parts supplied by reference TRBV5-5 and TRBJ2-7, is DAGVTQSPTHLIKTRGQQVTLRCSPISGHKSVSWYQQVLGQGPQFIFQYYEKEERGRGNFPDRFSARQFPNYSSELNVNALLLGDSALYLCASSLPTASYEQYFGPGTRLTVT.

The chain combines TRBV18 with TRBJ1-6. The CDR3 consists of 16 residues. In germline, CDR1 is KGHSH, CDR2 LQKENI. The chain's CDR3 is CASSTQRGPGYSPLHF.

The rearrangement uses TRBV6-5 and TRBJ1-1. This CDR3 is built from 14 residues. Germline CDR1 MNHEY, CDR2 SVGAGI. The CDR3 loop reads CASSYSEVNTEAFF.

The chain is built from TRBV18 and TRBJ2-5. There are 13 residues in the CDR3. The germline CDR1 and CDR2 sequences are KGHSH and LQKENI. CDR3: CASSPPVKETQYF.

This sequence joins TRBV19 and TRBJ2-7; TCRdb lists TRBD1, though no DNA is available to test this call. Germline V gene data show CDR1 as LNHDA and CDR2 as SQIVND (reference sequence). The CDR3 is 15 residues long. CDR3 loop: CASSINDRGWGEQYF. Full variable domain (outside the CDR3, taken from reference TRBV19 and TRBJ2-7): DGGITQSPKYLFRKEGQNVTLSCEQNLNHDAMYWYRQDPGQGLRLIYYSQIVNDFQKGDIAEGYSVSREKKESFPLTVTSAQKNPTAFYLCASSINDRGWGEQYFGPGTRLTVT.

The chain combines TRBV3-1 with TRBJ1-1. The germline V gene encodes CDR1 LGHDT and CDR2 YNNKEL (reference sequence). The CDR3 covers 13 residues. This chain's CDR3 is CASSPPQGTEAFF.

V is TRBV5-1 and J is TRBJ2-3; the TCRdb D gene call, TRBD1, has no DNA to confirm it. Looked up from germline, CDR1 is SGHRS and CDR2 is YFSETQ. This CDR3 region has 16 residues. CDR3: CASSLVTGQGTDTQYF.